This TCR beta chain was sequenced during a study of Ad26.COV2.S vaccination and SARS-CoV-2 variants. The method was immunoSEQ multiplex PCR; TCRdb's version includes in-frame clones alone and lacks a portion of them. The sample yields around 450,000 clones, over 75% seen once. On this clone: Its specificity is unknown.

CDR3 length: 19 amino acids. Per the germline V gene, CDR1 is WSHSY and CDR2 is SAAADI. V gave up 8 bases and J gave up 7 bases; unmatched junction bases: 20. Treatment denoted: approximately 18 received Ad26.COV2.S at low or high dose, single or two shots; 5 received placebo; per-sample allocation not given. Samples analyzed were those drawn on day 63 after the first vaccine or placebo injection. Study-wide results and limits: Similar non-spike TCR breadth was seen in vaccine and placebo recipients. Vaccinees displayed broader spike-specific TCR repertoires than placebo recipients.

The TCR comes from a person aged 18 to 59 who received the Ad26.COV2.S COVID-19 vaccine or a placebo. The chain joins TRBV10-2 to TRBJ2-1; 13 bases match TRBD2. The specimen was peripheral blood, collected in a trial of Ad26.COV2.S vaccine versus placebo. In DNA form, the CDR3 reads TGCGCCAGCGGGGGGGGGACTAGCGGGACGAATCCCCCGGGGAATGAGCAGTTCTTC. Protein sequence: CASGGGTSGTNPPGNEQFF.